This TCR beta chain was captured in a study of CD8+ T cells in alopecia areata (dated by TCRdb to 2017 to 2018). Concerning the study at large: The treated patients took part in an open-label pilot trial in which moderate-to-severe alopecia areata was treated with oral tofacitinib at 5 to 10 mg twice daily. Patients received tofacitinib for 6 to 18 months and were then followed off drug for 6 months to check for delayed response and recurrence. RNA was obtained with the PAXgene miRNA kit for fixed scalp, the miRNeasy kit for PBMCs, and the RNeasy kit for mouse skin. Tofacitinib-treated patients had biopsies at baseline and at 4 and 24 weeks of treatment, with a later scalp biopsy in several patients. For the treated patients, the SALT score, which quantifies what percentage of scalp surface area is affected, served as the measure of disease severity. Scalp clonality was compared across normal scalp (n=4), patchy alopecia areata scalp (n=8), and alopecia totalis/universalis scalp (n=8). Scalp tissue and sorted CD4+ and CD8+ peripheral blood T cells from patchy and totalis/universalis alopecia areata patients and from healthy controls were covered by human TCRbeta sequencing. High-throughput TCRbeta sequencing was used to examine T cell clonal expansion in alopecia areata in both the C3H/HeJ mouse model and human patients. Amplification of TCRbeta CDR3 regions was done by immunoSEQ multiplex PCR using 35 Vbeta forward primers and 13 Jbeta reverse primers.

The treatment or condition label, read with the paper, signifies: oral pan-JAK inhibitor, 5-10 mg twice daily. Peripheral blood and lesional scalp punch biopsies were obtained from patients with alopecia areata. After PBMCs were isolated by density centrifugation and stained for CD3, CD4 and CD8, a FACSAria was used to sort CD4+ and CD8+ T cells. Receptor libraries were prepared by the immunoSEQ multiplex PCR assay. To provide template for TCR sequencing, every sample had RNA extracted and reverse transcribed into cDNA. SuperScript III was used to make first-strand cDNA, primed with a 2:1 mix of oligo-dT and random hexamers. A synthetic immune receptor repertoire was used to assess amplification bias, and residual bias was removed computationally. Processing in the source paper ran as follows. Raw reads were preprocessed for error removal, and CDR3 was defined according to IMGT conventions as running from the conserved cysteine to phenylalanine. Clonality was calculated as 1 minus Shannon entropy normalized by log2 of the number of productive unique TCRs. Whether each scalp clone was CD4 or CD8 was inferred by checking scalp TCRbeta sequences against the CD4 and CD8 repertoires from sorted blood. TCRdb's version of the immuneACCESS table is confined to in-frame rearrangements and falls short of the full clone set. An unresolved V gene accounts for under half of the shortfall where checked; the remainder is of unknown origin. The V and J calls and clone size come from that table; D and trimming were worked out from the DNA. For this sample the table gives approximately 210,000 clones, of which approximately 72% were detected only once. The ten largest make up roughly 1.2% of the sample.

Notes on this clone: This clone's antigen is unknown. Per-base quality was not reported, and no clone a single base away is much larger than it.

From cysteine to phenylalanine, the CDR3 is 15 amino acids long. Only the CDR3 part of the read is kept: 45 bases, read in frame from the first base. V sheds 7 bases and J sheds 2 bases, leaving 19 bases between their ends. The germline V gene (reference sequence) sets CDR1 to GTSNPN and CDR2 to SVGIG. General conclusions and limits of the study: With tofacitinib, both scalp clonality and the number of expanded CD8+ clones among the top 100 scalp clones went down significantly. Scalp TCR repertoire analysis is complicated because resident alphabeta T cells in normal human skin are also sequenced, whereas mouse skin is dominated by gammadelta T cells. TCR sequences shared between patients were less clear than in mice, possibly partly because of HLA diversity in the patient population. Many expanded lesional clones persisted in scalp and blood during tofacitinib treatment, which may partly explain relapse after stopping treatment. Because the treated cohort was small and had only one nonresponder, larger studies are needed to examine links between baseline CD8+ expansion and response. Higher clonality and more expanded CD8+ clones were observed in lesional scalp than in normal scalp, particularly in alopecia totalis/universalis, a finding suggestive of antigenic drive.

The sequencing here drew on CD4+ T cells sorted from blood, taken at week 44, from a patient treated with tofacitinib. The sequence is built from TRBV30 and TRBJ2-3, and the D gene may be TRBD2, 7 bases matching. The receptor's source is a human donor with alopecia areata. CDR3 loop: CASRGGDAPTDTQYF. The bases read TGTGCCTCGAGGGGGGGGGATGCTCCCACAGATACGCAGTATTTT.